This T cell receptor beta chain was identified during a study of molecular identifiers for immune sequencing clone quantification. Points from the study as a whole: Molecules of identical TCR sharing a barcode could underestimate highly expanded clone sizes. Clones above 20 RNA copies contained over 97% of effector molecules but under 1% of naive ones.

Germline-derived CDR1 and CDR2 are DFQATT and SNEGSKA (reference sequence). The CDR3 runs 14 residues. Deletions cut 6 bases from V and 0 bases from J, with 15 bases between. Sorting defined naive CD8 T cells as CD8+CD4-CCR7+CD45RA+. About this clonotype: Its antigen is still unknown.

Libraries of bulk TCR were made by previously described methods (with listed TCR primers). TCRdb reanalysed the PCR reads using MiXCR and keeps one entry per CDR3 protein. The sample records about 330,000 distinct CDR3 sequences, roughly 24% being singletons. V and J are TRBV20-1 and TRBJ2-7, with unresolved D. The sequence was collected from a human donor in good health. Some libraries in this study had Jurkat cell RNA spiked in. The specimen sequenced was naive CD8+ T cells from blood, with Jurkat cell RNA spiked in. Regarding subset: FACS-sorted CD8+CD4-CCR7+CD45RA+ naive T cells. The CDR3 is CSAKDGTISYEQYF. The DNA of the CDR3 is TGCAGTGCAAAGGACGGTACGATCTCCTACGAGCAGTACTTC.